This entry describes one T cell receptor beta chain. PCR was performed a second time for roughly 7 to 12 cycles using a sample-barcoded 5' primer and a J-beta primer mix. MiXCR, run by TCRdb on the 5' RACE reads, gives a single entry per CDR3 protein. This sample has more than 1.4 million distinct CDR3 sequences, with around two fifths found just once. This sample is part of a study of blood T cells in healthy people across ages. The CDR3 has 14 residues. V lost 0 bases to trimming and J lost 13 bases, with 16 bases between them. The V and J genes are TRBV12-3 or TRBV12-4 and TRBJ2-1; D may correspond to TRBD1 or TRBD2 (6 bases each). The sample was blood. This clonotype was sampled from a woman aged 18-29 years in good health. CDR3 in DNA: TGTGCCAGCAGTTTAGCGACCTGGTCGGGGGCCCAGTTCTTC. It specifies CASSLATWSGAQFF.